These 25 T cell receptor beta chains share one sample of origin, sequenced in a study of cytomegalovirus exposure and HLA in healthy donors. With 60 Vbeta and 13 Jbeta primers, the PCR was carried out. TCRdb keeps only in-frame clones here, not all; method: immunoSEQ multiplex PCR. The sample has roughly 120,000 clones, 76% seen once. The specimen was PBMCs. The origin of the receptors is a man younger than 40 in good health and CMV-seropositive.

The gene calls are TRBV2 and TRBJ1-2; no firm D call. The CDR3 is made up of 13 amino acids. The germline gives CDR1 SNHLY, CDR2 FYNNEI. V was clipped by 9 bases and J by 5 bases, with 16 bases between them. The DNA of the CDR3 is TGTGCCAGACTAATCGGGAATAATTATGGCTACACCTTC. It yields the protein CARLIGNNYGYTF. The variable domain in full, with the rest retrieved from reference TRBV2 and TRBJ1-2, is EPEVTQTPSHQVTQMGQEVILRCVPISNHLYFYWYRQILGQKVEFLVSFYNNEISEKSEIFDDQFSVERPDGSNFTLKIRSTKLEDSAMYFCARLIGNNYGYTFGSGTRLTVV.

As DNA, the CDR3 is TGCAGTGCCTGGCTCAATGAGCAGTTCTTC. The encoded protein is CSAWLNEQFF. The V gene is TRBV20-1, the J gene TRBJ2-1; D is uncertain. There are 10 residues in the CDR3. V gave up 6 bases and J gave up 6 bases, with 6 bases separating them. Per germline, CDR1 DFQATT and CDR2 SNEGSKA (reference sequence).

This clone was seen more than once but under ten times. The chain carries TRBV30 and TRBJ2-2; 8 positions match TRBD1. There are 14 residues in the CDR3. Unmatched junction bases numbered 5, after V lost 2 bases and J lost 6 bases. Looked up from germline, CDR1 is GTSNPN and CDR2 is SVGIG (reference sequence). The CDR3: CAWSTTGAAGELFF. CDR3 nucleotides: TGTGCCTGGAGTACGACAGGGGCTGCCGGGGAGCTGTTTTTT.

The J gene is TRBJ1-3, the V gene TRBV27, with a tentative D call TRBD1 (5 bases). Trimming left V 0 bases short and J 3 bases short, with 6 bases between. This CDR3 region has 14 residues. Germline V gene lookup returns CDR1 MNHEY and CDR2 SMNVEV (reference sequence). The CDR3 spells CASSLSRDGNTIYF. For the CDR3, the DNA is TGTGCCAGCAGTTTATCCAGGGATGGAAACACCATATATTTT.

Comments on this clone: Other DNA sequences in the same sample also yield this CDR3. The genes are TRBV18 and TRBJ2-5; 7 bases fit TRBD1. Germline CDR1 is KGHSH and CDR2 is LQKENI. V lost 3 bases and J lost 5; bases outside the gene matches: 3. This CDR3 comprises 13 residues. The CDR3 DNA sequence: TGTGCCAGCTCACCCGACAGGGAGGAGACCCAGTACTTC. Its translation is CASSPDREETQYF.

The gene calls are TRBV6-5 and TRBJ1-2; 7 bases fit TRBD1. The CDR3 is made up of 14 amino acids. Germline loops: CDR1 MNHEY, CDR2 SVGAGI. V was clipped by 4 bases and J by 8 bases; unmatched bases: 10. CDR3 nucleotides: TGTGCCAGCAGTTTGGGGACAGACTTGGGAGGCTACACCTTC. It translates to CASSLGTDLGGYTF.

The chain carries TRBV4-1 and TRBJ2-5; maybe TRBD1 (6 bases). The J call is uncertain, as TRBJ2-7 better fits the DNA end. Germline V gives CDR1 MGHRA, CDR2 YSYEKL. The CDR3 spans 13 residues. The CDR3 DNA follows: TGCGCCAGCAGCCAGGCAGGGGACTACGAGCAGTACTTC. This codes for CASSQAGDYEQYF.

The DNA for the CDR3 is TGTGCCAGCAGCCTACGGGACAGGGTAATCACCTACGAGCAGTACTTC. Its protein product is CASSLRDRVITYEQYF. The genes are TRBV12-1 and TRBJ2-7; the D segment call TRBD1 is taken from the table without a DNA check. TRBV12-1 is a documented pseudogene. This CDR3 is built from 16 residues.

The gene calls are TRBV4-3 and TRBJ2-1; D is unclear. Germline lookup yields CDR1 LGHNA and CDR2 YSLEER. The CDR3 runs 14 residues. Trimming removed 8 bases from V and 5 bases from J, with 16 bases in between. The CDR3 region is CASPYNQADNEQFF. Here the CDR3 DNA reads TGCGCCAGCCCCTACAACCAGGCCGACAATGAGCAGTTCTTC.

The CDR3 sequence: CASSPEAREGETQYF. The DNA of the CDR3 is TGTGCCAGCAGTCCCGAGGCCAGGGAGGGAGAGACCCAGTACTTC. The rearrangement joins TRBV6-6 to TRBJ2-5; 7 bases agree with TRBD2. This CDR3 has 15 amino acids. Unmatched junction bases numbered 10, after V lost 5 bases and J lost 4 bases. Looked up from germline, CDR1 is MNHNY and CDR2 is SVGAGI (reference sequence).

The CDR3: CASSEGTGVQPQHF. CDR3 sequence (DNA): TGTGCCAGCAGTGAAGGGACAGGAGTTCAGCCCCAGCATTTT. The chain employs TRBV2 and TRBJ1-5; TRBD1 matches at 7 bases. J gave up 6 bases and V 1 base, and 3 bases lay outside the gene matches. Germline V lookup: CDR1 SNHLY, CDR2 FYNNEI. The CDR3 spans 14 residues.

The DNA of the CDR3 is TGTGCCAGCAGTCCGCCCTGGGGACTAGGCTATGGCTACACCTTC. Translation gives CASSPPWGLGYGYTF. The V gene is TRBV28, the J gene TRBJ1-2; weak D call: TRBD1 (5 bases). Germline V gives CDR1 MDHEN, CDR2 SYDVKM. There are 15 residues in the CDR3. V was clipped by 5 bases and J by 4 bases, with 17 bases between them.

The genes are TRBV19 and TRBJ2-3; 11 nucleotides line up with TRBD1. The V and J ends lost 4 bases and 4 bases, in that order; junction bases with no gene match: 1. The V gene's germline CDR1 is LNHDA and CDR2 SQIVND (reference sequence). The CDR3 spans 14 residues. CDR3 residues: CASSRGQGADTQYF. CDR3 DNA sequence: TGTGCCAGTAGTAGGGGACAGGGGGCAGATACGCAGTATTTT.

The V gene is TRBV19, the J gene TRBJ2-3; 7 nucleotides match TRBD1. After removal of 7 bases from V and 4 bases from J, the junction contained 11 bases not matched to a gene. CDR1 and CDR2 from the germline V gene are LNHDA and SQIVND (reference sequence). This CDR3 has 15 amino acids. In DNA, the CDR3 is TGTGCCAGTAAAAGGGGAAGTACAGGGGCAGATACGCAGTATTTT. It yields the protein CASKRGSTGADTQYF.

There are a few counts of this clone. The chain combines TRBV7-2 with TRBJ2-2, with 8 bases that match TRBD2. The V segment lost 8 bases and the J segment 4 bases; nucleotides outside the gene matches: 6. The CDR3 has 14 residues. From germline, CDR1 is SGHTA and CDR2 FQGNSA. CDR3 residues: CASSGRGGTGELFF. CDR3 sequence (DNA): TGTGCCAGCTCCGGTCGGGGGGGCACCGGGGAGCTGTTTTTT.

The chain carries TRBV11-3 and TRBJ2-2, with D uncertain. Trimming shortened V by 8 bases and J by 1 base, and 8 bases separated the two germline ends. There are 13 residues in the CDR3. Germline V gene data show CDR1 as SGHNT and CDR2 as YENEEA. CDR3: CASGPQNTGELFF. CDR3 in DNA: TGTGCCAGCGGCCCACAGAACACCGGGGAGCTGTTTTTT.

CDR3 sequence reads: CASSLKSVSPLHF. DNA of the CDR3: TGTGCCAGCAGCTTGAAGAGTGTGTCACCCCTCCACTTT. V usage is TRBV11-3 and J usage is TRBJ1-6; D unclear. The CDR3 runs 13 residues. Germline values: CDR1 SGHNT, CDR2 YENEEA. Trimming removed 3 bases from V and 10 bases from J, with 10 bases in between.

The CDR3 loop reads CASGEALYEQYF. CDR3 in DNA: TGTGCCAGCGGAGAGGCGCTCTACGAGCAGTACTTC. The chain carries TRBV28 and TRBJ2-7; D gene uncertain. This CDR3 comprises 12 residues. In germline, CDR1 is MDHEN, CDR2 SYDVKM. V was trimmed by 8 bases and J by 3 bases, leaving 11 bases between them.

The table lists this clone with a few counts. V is TRBV7-9 and J is TRBJ2-1; D call uncertain. This CDR3 region has 14 residues. Trimming removed 0 bases from V and 2 bases from J, with 5 bases in between. Germline V gene sequence: CDR1 SEHNR, CDR2 FQNEAQ (reference sequence). The CDR3 loop is CASSLASTYNEQFF. The CDR3 nucleotides read TGTGCCAGCAGCTTAGCGTCCACCTACAATGAGCAGTTCTTC.

The gene calls are TRBV7-2 and TRBJ1-2; D is unclear. From germline, CDR1 is SGHTA and CDR2 FQGNSA. There are 13 residues in the CDR3. Trimming took 4 bases from V and 2 from J, leaving 8 bases between them. Here the CDR3 reads CASSSSVNYGYTF. Here the CDR3 DNA reads TGTGCCAGCAGCTCGAGCGTCAACTATGGCTACACCTTC.

The chain uses TRBV13 and TRBJ2-1, with TRBD2 matching over 9 bases. Trimming removed 5 bases from V and 5 bases from J; junction bases left unmatched: 4. The CDR3 runs to 14 residues. CDR1 and CDR2 (germline): PRHDT, FYEKMQ (reference sequence). CDR3 sequence (DNA): TGTGCCAGCAGCATGCGGGGGGGACACAATGAGCAGTTCTTC. This sequence encodes CASSMRGGHNEQFF. Combining the CDR3 with reference TRBV13 and TRBJ2-1 gives the whole variable domain AAGVIQSPRHLIKEKRETATLKCYPIPRHDTVYWYQQGPGQDPQFLISFYEKMQSDKGSIPDRFSAQQFSDYHSELNMSSLELGDSALYFCASSMRGGHNEQFFGPGTRLTVL.

The gene calls are TRBV19 and TRBJ2-2; D uncertain. In germline, CDR1 is LNHDA, CDR2 SQIVND (reference sequence). Trimming pared 9 bases from V and 5 bases from J, leaving 16 bases between. The CDR3 consists of 14 residues. Here the CDR3 DNA reads TGTGCCAGCTCCTCGCTAGAAGGAACCGGGGAGCTGTTTTTT. Translating gives CASSSLEGTGELFF.

V is TRBV6-1 and J is TRBJ1-2, with 8 bases matching TRBD1. V dropped 5 bases and J dropped 4; count of bases not matched to a gene: 9. The V gene's germline CDR1 is MNHNS and CDR2 SASEGT. The CDR3 spans 15 residues. This CDR3 reads CASSTQGTGRYGYTF. The CDR3 DNA sequence: TGTGCCAGCAGTACCCAAGGGACAGGACGCTATGGCTACACCTTC.

This sequence joins TRBV4-3 and TRBJ2-3; 7 nucleotides line up with TRBD2. Germline V gene lookup returns CDR1 LGHNA and CDR2 YSLEER. V shed 1 base, J shed 3 bases, and the junction held 4 bases outside the gene matches. The CDR3 loop spans 15 amino acids. CDR3 DNA: TGCGCCAGCAGCCAAGGGCGGGAGCGAACAGATACGCAGTATTTT. This sequence encodes CASSQGRERTDTQYF.

V usage is TRBV6-5 and J usage is TRBJ1-5; 7 nucleotides align to TRBD1. The germline V gene encodes CDR1 MNHEY and CDR2 SVGAGI. This CDR3 spans 14 amino acids. Trimming cost V 5 bases and J 6 bases; bases outside gene matches: 7. The CDR3 protein is CASSTRQGGQPQHF. For the CDR3, the DNA is TGTGCCAGCAGTACGCGACAGGGCGGTCAGCCCCAGCATTTT.